These 3 T cell receptor beta chains share one sample of origin, sequenced in a study of T cells in localized non-small cell lung cancer. Clones were sequenced by immunoSEQ multiplex PCR, and TCRdb holds only the in-frame ones, with some missing. The table records around 28,000 clones, roughly 92% of them present only once. The sample in question was peripheral blood, obtained before any cancer treatment. The receptors were sampled from a woman aged 35 to 69 with stage I lung adenocarcinoma.

This clone occurred a few times. This chain uses TRBV7-7 with TRBJ2-1; no definite D call. Germline V gene sequence: CDR1 SSHAT, CDR2 FNYEAQ (reference sequence). V lost 3 bases and J 0 bases, leaving 9 bases between the germline ends. This CDR3 region has 15 residues. CDR3 DNA: TGTGCCAGCAGCTTTGGAGCGAGCTCCTACAATGAGCAGTTCTTC. This gives the protein CASSFGASSYNEQFF. The full variable domain, with the rest looked up from reference TRBV7-7 and TRBJ2-1, is GAGVSQSPRYKVTKRGQDVTLRCDPISSHATLYWYQQALGQGPEFLTYFNYEAQPDKSGLPSDRFSAERPEGSISTLTIQRTEQRDSAMYRCASSFGASSYNEQFFGPGTRLTVL.

The chain uses TRBV6-4 and TRBJ2-3, with TRBD2 matching 8 bases. The junction had 15 bases not matched to a gene; V was cut back by 2 bases and J by 2 bases. The CDR3 is 19 residues long. Germline V gives CDR1 MRHNA, CDR2 SNTAGT. CDR3 region: CASSDPSRTAGGHTDTQYF. The CDR3 DNA reads TGTGCCAGCAGTGACCCGAGTAGGACGGCGGGGGGACACACAGATACGCAGTATTTT.

J is TRBJ2-3 and V is TRBV5-1; D is uncertain. This CDR3 region has 15 residues. Between the trimmed V and J ends, which lost 3 bases and 3 bases, there was a span of 14 bases. In germline, CDR1 is SGHRS, CDR2 YFSETQ. The DNA for the CDR3 is TGCGCCAGCAGCTCGAAGTGGGGTGGGACAGATACGCAGTATTTT. It is translated as CASSSKWGGTDTQYF.